Following are 32 T cell receptor beta chains from one sample sequenced in a study of glioma-infiltrating T cells. Using RNA template, CDR3s of TCR alpha and beta were amplified with iRepertoire arm-PCR. TCRdb re-derived calls from the multiplex PCR reads in MiXCR, one entry per CDR3 protein. The repertoire has about 93,000 distinct CDR3 sequences, 35% to 50% of them found once; the top ten carry around two fifths. The sequencing input was glioma tissue, nonneoplastic brain tissue, or PBMCs (not recorded which). The receptors come from a human donor with low-grade glioma or glioblastoma, undergoing nonglioma brain surgery, or in good health (not recorded which).

The chain is built from TRBV15 and TRBJ2-3; 7 bases are a match to TRBD1. J was trimmed by 4 bases and V by 8 bases; bases with no gene match: 15. The germline CDR1 and CDR2 sequences are LNHNV and YYDKDF (reference sequence). The CDR3 runs to 16 residues. The CDR3 DNA reads as TGTGCCACCCAAAAAATCCGGGACAGTGGATCAGATACGCAGTATTTT. It yields the protein CATQKIRDSGSDTQYF.

V is TRBV12-3 or TRBV12-4 and J is TRBJ2-7; possible D gene TRBD2, 5 bases. The germline V and J ends were trimmed by 5 bases and 3 bases, with 17 bases remaining between them. CDR3 length: 15 residues. For the CDR3, the DNA is TGTGCCAGCAGTCCCTGGAGGAGGTTAAGCTACGAGCAGTACTTC. Protein: CASSPWRRLSYEQYF.

In regard to this clonotype: A much larger clone differs from this one at a single base, so this may be a read error. The chain links TRBV5-4 to TRBJ2-5; tentative D call: TRBD2 (6 bases). The CDR3 has 19 amino acids. The V gene lost 4 bases and the J gene lost 0 bases, with 25 bases spanning the gap. From germline, CDR1 is SGHNT and CDR2 YYREEE (reference sequence). The CDR3: CASSLYGGRGGIYQETQYF. The CDR3 nucleotides read TGTGCCAGCAGCCTATATGGGGGTCGGGGCGGGATCTACCAAGAGACCCAGTACTTC.

The V call is TRBV12-3 or TRBV12-4, the J call TRBJ2-6; 10 nucleotides line up with TRBD1. The CDR3 is 17 amino acids. The J segment lost 0 bases and the V segment lost 3 bases, leaving 2 bases of the junction unmatched. CDR3 nucleotides: TGTGCCAGCAGTTTCGGGACAGGGGTCTCTGGGGCCAACGTCCTGACTTTC. This sequence encodes CASSFGTGVSGANVLTF.

This rearrangement joins TRBV6-1 to TRBJ1-5; 10 bases are shared with TRBD1. The CDR3 is 16 amino acids. Per germline, CDR1 MNHNS and CDR2 SASEGT. Trimming cost V 6 bases and J 6 bases; bases outside gene matches: 11. In nucleotides, the CDR3 is TGTGCCAGCAGAACATACCGGGACAGGGGCGGTCAGCCCCAGCATTTT. This encodes CASRTYRDRGGQPQHF.

The gene calls are TRBV6-5 and TRBJ2-7, with 8 positions matching TRBD1. This CDR3 spans 13 amino acids. Germline trimming cut 7 bases from V and 4 bases from J; bases unmatched to any gene: 6. Germline-derived CDR1 and CDR2 are MNHEY and SVGAGI. The DNA of the CDR3 is TGTGCCAGCACTAAAGACAGGGGTTACGAGCAGTACTTC. It specifies CASTKDRGYEQYF.

This clonotype was seen ten or more times. V gene TRBV12-3 or TRBV12-4 combines with J gene TRBJ2-1; 10 bases fit TRBD1. Unmatched junction bases numbered 6, after V lost 6 bases and J lost 4 bases. This CDR3 region has 15 residues. The chain's CDR3 is CASRLEGQGYNEQFF. As DNA, the CDR3 is TGTGCCAGCAGATTGGAGGGACAGGGGTACAATGAGCAGTTCTTC.

This clonotype was seen repeatedly, ten times or more. This chain joins TRBV29-1 and TRBJ1-2; 8 nucleotides line up with TRBD1. Germline assignment: CDR1 SQVTM and CDR2 ANQGSEA. V trimming: 6 bases; J trimming: 2 bases; junction bases outside the gene matches: 2. The CDR3 is 12 residues long. The CDR3 sequence is CSVRQGNYGYTF. The CDR3 DNA sequence: TGCAGCGTCAGACAGGGGAACTATGGCTACACCTTC.

The J gene is TRBJ2-3, the V gene TRBV24-1, with 8 positions matching TRBD2. Trimming at V came to 6 bases and at J to 7 bases, leaving 14 bases not matched to a gene. The CDR3 extends over 16 amino acids. Germline V gene lookup returns CDR1 KGHDR and CDR2 SFDVKD. The CDR3 nucleotides are TGTGCCACCAGTCATGCTACAGCGGGAGACTTGAATACGCAGTATTTT. This codes for CATSHATAGDLNTQYF.

V and J are TRBV27 and TRBJ2-1; 9 nucleotides align to TRBD2. CDR1 is MNHEY, CDR2 SMNVEV, per germline (reference sequence). J was trimmed by 4 bases and V by 6 bases; bases with no gene match: 7. CDR3 length: 15 residues. This CDR3 is CASRVKAGGYNEQFF. Written as DNA, the CDR3 is TGTGCCAGCAGGGTTAAAGCGGGAGGATACAATGAGCAGTTCTTC.

The V gene is TRBV30, the J gene TRBJ1-2; D possibly corresponds to TRBD1 (5 bases). Germline-derived CDR1 and CDR2 are GTSNPN and SVGIG (reference sequence). V was pared by 0 bases and J by 5 bases, with 28 bases between. There are 19 residues in the CDR3. The CDR3 DNA follows: TGTGCCTGGAGTGTAGAGTTGGCGTGGGGGGGAGAAGTCCCTTATGGCTACACCTTC. Its translation: CAWSVELAWGGEVPYGYTF.

This clonotype was seen ten or more times. The chain employs TRBV11-1 and TRBJ2-1, with TRBD1 identical over 9 bases. Germline values: CDR1 SGHAT, CDR2 FQDESV (reference sequence). Losses at the gene ends were 5 bases for V and 8 bases for J; bases not matched to a gene: 10. The CDR3 is 15 residues long. In DNA, the CDR3 is TGTGCCAGCAGCCCCCTACAGGGGGCCGGTGATGAGCAGTTCTTC. Translation gives CASSPLQGAGDEQFF.

The V gene is TRBV3-1, the J gene TRBJ1-4; a possible D gene is TRBD1 (5 bases). Germline assignment: CDR1 LGHDT and CDR2 YNNKEL (reference sequence). This CDR3 has 15 residues. Trimming pared 4 bases from V and 7 bases from J, leaving 16 bases between. As DNA, the CDR3 is TGTGCCAGCAGCCGAGAGGGGACTCATAGTGAAAAACTGTTTTTT. Protein: CASSREGTHSEKLFF.

This clonotype was seen only a few times. The chain recombines TRBV12-3 or TRBV12-4 with TRBJ2-7; D ambiguous. The germline V and J ends were trimmed by 3 bases and 3 bases, with 6 bases remaining between them. The CDR3 has 12 amino acids. The CDR3 sequence is CASSLASYEQYF. The CDR3 nucleotides are TGTGCCAGCAGTTTGGCTAGCTACGAGCAGTACTTC.

The V call is TRBV2, the J call TRBJ2-1, with 9 bases aligning to TRBD1. Looked up from germline, CDR1 is SNHLY and CDR2 is FYNNEI. CDR3 length: 16 amino acids. The junction had 6 bases not matched to a gene; V was cut back by 0 bases and J by 6 bases. CDR3 sequence (DNA): TGTGCCAGCAGTGAAGCCGGGACAGGGAGAGGCAATGAGCAGTTCTTC. The encoded protein is CASSEAGTGRGNEQFF.

This clonotype was picked up many times. The rearrangement uses TRBV4-1 and TRBJ2-7; D call uncertain. V lost 8 bases and J lost 6, with 17 bases in between. This CDR3 has 13 amino acids. Germline loops: CDR1 MGHRA, CDR2 YSYEKL. The CDR3 nucleotides read TGCGCCAGCGGACCCCCGACCCTTGTCGAGCAGTACTTC. Protein: CASGPPTLVEQYF.

Of note for this clonotype: A read error is possible here, since a much larger clone lies one base away. The rearrangement uses TRBV5-1 and TRBJ2-3; possibly TRBD2 for D (6 bases). The CDR3 sequence is 17 residues long. Germline V gene data show CDR1 as SGHRS and CDR2 as YFSETQ. As DNA, the CDR3 is TGCGCCGGCAGTTCGAGAGACGGAAGGGACTTCACAGATACGCAGTATTTT. Residues: CAGSSRDGRDFTDTQYF.

This clonotype was counted between two and nine times. Given the absence of the conserved phenylalanine or tryptophan at the CDR3 end, a read error is likely. V is TRBV7-2 and J is TRBJ2-5, with a tentative D call TRBD2 (5 bases). The germline CDR1 and CDR2 sequences are SGHTA and FQGNSA. This CDR3 comprises 13 residues. Trimming pared 4 bases from V and 6 bases from J, leaving 12 bases between. Here the CDR3 DNA reads TGTGCCAGCAGCTCAAACGGGATCAAGACCCAGTACTCC. This translates into CASSSNGIKTQYS.

The chain has TRBV3-1 and TRBJ2-4; the D gene is possibly TRBD2 (6 bases). V lost 0 bases, J lost 7 bases, and 16 bases lay in between. The CDR3 covers 16 residues. Looked up from germline, CDR1 is LGHDT and CDR2 is YNNKEL (reference sequence). As DNA, the CDR3 is TGTGCCAGCAGCCAAGAAGCTGGGAGGCGAGGGAACATTCAGTACTTC. Amino acid sequence: CASSQEAGRRGNIQYF.

This clonotype was counted at least ten times. J is TRBJ2-7 and V is TRBV5-1; D gene uncertain. Germline lookup yields CDR1 SGHRS and CDR2 YFSETQ. The CDR3 loop spans 12 amino acids. V shed 3 bases and J shed 3 bases, with 7 bases lying between them. For the CDR3, the DNA is TGCGCCAGCAGCTCCTCCTTCTACGAGCAGTACTTC. Residues: CASSSSFYEQYF.

This clonotype occurred once. The junction departs from germline at one end; a sequencing error may be responsible. This sequence joins TRBV12-3 or TRBV12-4 and TRBJ1-2; TRBD1 matches at 9 bases. CDR3 size: 15 residues. DNA for the CDR3: TGTGCCAGCAGTTTGACAGGGGGTCGTGGCTATGGCTACGCCTTC. Translating gives CASSLTGGRGYGYAF.

As to this clonotype: A much larger clone lies one base from this, so it may be a read error. The genes are TRBV6-1 and TRBJ2-5; TRBD1 aligns across 7 bases. The CDR3 extends over 12 amino acids. V shed 10 bases and J 3 bases; nucleotides not matched to a gene: 5. CDR1 is MNHNS and CDR2 is SASEGT in the germline V gene. DNA for the CDR3: TGTGCCACCAGCGGACAGGAAGAGACCCAGTACTTC. Its translation is CATSGQEETQYF.

In the case of this clonotype: This could be a read error, since a much larger clone is one nucleotide away. The V gene is TRBV5-1, the J gene TRBJ2-7, with 15 bases lining up with TRBD2. The V and J ends lost 5 bases and 6 bases, in that order; junction bases with no gene match: 9. Germline CDR1 and CDR2: SGHRS and YFSETQ. CDR3 size: 16 residues. CDR3 DNA sequence: TGCGCCAGCAGATTCGGGGGACTAGCGGGAGGAGGCGAGCAGTACTTC. Translation gives CASRFGGLAGGGEQYF.

J is TRBJ2-7 and V is TRBV9; D call uncertain. Germline CDR1 SGDLS, CDR2 YYNGEE. This CDR3 region has 13 residues. Trimming took 0 bases from V and 7 from J, leaving 11 bases between them. In nucleotides, the CDR3 is TGTGCCAGCAGCGTAGGGGGTAGCTGGGAGCAGTACTTC. Protein product: CASSVGGSWEQYF.

This clonotype appeared a few times. V usage is TRBV29-1 and J usage is TRBJ2-3; D ambiguous. Germline V gene data show CDR1 as SQVTM and CDR2 as ANQGSEA. V was trimmed by 5 bases and J by 4 bases, leaving 7 bases between them. This CDR3 is 11 amino acids long. CDR3 bases: TGCAGCGTTCGTCTGTCAGATACGCAGTATTTT. Protein product: CSVRLSDTQYF.

The chain combines TRBV28 with TRBJ1-5; no clear D gene. Germline CDR1 reads MDHEN; CDR2 reads SYDVKM. V gave up 3 bases and J gave up 13 bases, with 7 bases separating them. CDR3 length: 10 amino acids. The CDR3 loop is CASSLEGQHF. The DNA of the CDR3 is TGTGCCAGCAGTTTGGAGGGACAGCATTTT. Looking up the rest from reference TRBV28 and TRBJ1-5 gives the full variable domain: DVKVTQSSRYLVKRTGEKVFLECVQDMDHENMFWYRQDPGLGLRLIYFSYDVKMKEKGDIPEGYSVSREKKERFSLILESASTNQTSMYLCASSLEGQHFGDGTRLSIL.

This clonotype came up a few times. Since a much larger clone is just one base distant, this may be a read error. This rearrangement joins TRBV18 to TRBJ1-6; D not certain. Germline values: CDR1 KGHSH, CDR2 LQKENI. The CDR3 loop spans 15 amino acids. V dropped 3 bases and J dropped 5 bases, with 11 bases sitting between them. CDR3 loop: CASSPSGSHNSPLHF. The CDR3 nucleotides read TGTGCCAGCTCACCTTCTGGGAGTCATAATTCACCCCTCCACTTT.

This clonotype has a count of ten or more. This sequence joins TRBV14 and TRBJ1-6; D is undetermined. The V gene lost 0 bases and the J gene lost 7 bases, with 19 bases spanning the gap. This CDR3 comprises 18 residues. Germline V gene lookup returns CDR1 SGHDN and CDR2 FVKESK. The CDR3 DNA sequence: TGTGCCAGCAGCCAAGATCTACGGCGGTCGGGCATGAATTCACCCCTCCACTTT. It encodes CASSQDLRRSGMNSPLHF.

The sample holds many counts of this clonotype. This sequence joins TRBV15 and TRBJ2-7, with D hard to call. The V gene lost 0 bases and the J gene lost 6 bases, with 9 bases spanning the gap. The CDR3 is 13 residues long. From germline, CDR1 is LNHNV and CDR2 YYDKDF (reference sequence). The CDR3 region is CATSRERWREQYF. The CDR3, as DNA: TGTGCCACCAGCAGAGAAAGGTGGCGCGAGCAGTACTTC. The entire variable domain, with the rest obtained from reference TRBV15 and TRBJ2-7, is as follows: DAMVIQNPRYQVTQFGKPVTLSCSQTLNHNVMYWYQQKSSQAPKLLFHYYDKDFNNEADTPDNFQSRRPNTSFCFLDIRSPGLGDTAMYLCATSRERWREQYFGPGTRLTVT.

The table lists this clonotype with many counts. The J gene is TRBJ2-6, the V gene TRBV27; the D gene is possibly TRBD1 (5 bases). The CDR3 loop spans 16 amino acids. Germline V CDR1 and CDR2: MNHEY, SMNVEV (reference sequence). The ends were cut back, 6 bases at V and 0 bases at J, with 12 bases in the middle. Written as DNA, the CDR3 is TGTGCCAGCAGACCACAGGAAAGCTCTGGGGCCAACGTCCTGACTTTC. It codes for CASRPQESSGANVLTF.

This clonotype was observed a handful of times. The chain uses TRBV5-1 and TRBJ2-5; the match to TRBD2 covers 8 bases. Looked up from germline, CDR1 is SGHRS and CDR2 is YFSETQ. With V trimmed by 4 bases and J by 2 bases, 31 bases remained unmatched. The CDR3 contains 23 residues. CDR3: CASSRLVLSGTLDRGRSQETQYF. The CDR3 coding sequence is TGCGCCAGCAGCCGCCTTGTGCTTAGCGGGACACTCGACCGGGGGCGGTCACAAGAGACCCAGTACTTC.

The sample holds many counts of this clonotype. The chain joins TRBV20-1 to TRBJ1-3, with a possible D match to TRBD1 (5 bases). CDR3 length equals 14 residues. Germline CDR1 DFQATT, CDR2 SNEGSKA (reference sequence). The CDR3 DNA follows: TGCAGCGTACAAAGACAGTTCTCTGGAAACACCATATATTTT. Translation gives CSVQRQFSGNTIYF.